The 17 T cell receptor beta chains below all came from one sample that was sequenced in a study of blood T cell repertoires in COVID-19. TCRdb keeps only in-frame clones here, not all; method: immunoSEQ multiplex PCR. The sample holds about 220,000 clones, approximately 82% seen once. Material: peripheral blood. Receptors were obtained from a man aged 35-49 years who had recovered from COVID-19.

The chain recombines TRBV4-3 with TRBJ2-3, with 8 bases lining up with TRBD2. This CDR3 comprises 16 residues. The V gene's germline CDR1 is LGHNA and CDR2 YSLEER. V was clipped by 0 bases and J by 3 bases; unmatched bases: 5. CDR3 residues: CASSQDYAGGTDTQYF. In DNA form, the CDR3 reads TGCGCCAGCAGCCAAGATTATGCGGGAGGAACAGATACGCAGTATTTT.

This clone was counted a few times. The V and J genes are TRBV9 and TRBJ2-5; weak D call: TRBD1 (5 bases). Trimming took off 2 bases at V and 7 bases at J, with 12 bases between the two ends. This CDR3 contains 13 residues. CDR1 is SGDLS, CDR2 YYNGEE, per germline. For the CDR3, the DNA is TGTGCCAGCAGCGTGGGGCCTGCATGGACCCAGTACTTC. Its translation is CASSVGPAWTQYF.

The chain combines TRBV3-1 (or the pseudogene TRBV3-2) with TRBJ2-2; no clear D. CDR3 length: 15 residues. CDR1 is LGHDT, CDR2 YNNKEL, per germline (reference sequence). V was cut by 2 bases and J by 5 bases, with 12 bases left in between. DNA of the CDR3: TGTGCCAGCAGCCAACTACCCGAACCTACCGGGGAGCTGTTTTTT. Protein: CASSQLPEPTGELFF.

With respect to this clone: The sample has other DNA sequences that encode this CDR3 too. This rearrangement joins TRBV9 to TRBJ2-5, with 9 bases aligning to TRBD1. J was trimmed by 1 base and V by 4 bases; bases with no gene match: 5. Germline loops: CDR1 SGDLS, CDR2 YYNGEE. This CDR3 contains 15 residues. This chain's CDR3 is CASSPSGQGQETQYF. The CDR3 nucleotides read TGTGCCAGCAGCCCCTCGGGACAGGGCCAAGAGACCCAGTACTTC. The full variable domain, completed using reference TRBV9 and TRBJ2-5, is DSGVTQTPKHLITATGQRVTLRCSPRSGDLSVYWYQQSLDQGLQFLIQYYNGEERAKGNILERFSAQQFPDLHSELNLSSLELGDSALYFCASSPSGQGQETQYFGPGTRLLVL.

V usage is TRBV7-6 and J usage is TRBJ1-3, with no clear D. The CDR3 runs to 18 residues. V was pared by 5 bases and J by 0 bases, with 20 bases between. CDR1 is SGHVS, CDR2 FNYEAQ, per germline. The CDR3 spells CASSPRVARYGSGNTIYF. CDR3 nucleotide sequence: TGTGCCAGCAGCCCCCGGGTGGCTCGGTACGGCTCTGGAAACACCATATATTTT.

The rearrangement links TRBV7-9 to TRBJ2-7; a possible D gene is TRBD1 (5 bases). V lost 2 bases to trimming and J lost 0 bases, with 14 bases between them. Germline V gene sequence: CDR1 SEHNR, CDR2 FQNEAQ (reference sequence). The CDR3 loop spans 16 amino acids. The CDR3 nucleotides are TGTGCCAGCAGCTTAAGTTATCCAGGGATCTCCTACGAGCAGTACTTC. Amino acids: CASSLSYPGISYEQYF.

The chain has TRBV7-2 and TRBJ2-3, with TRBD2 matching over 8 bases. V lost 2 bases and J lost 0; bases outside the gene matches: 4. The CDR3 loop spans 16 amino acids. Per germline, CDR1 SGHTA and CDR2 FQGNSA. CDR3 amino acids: CASSLQGGRSTDTQYF. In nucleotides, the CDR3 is TGTGCCAGCAGCTTACAGGGCGGGAGGAGCACAGATACGCAGTATTTT.

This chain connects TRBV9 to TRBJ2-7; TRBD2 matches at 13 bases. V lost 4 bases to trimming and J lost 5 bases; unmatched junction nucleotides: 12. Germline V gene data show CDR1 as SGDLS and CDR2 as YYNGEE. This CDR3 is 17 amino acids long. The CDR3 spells CASSTRTSGSERDEQYF. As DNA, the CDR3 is TGTGCCAGCAGCACCCGGACTAGCGGGAGCGAGAGAGACGAGCAGTACTTC. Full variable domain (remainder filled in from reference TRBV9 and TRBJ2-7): DSGVTQTPKHLITATGQRVTLRCSPRSGDLSVYWYQQSLDQGLQFLIQYYNGEERAKGNILERFSAQQFPDLHSELNLSSLELGDSALYFCASSTRTSGSERDEQYFGPGTRLTVT.

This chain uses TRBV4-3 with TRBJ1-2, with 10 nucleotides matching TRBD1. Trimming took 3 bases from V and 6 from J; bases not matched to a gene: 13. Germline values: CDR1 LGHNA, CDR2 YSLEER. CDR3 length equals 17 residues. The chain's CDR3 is CASSHGPGQGFSHGYTF. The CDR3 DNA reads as TGCGCCAGCAGCCACGGCCCGGGACAGGGGTTTTCGCATGGCTACACCTTC.

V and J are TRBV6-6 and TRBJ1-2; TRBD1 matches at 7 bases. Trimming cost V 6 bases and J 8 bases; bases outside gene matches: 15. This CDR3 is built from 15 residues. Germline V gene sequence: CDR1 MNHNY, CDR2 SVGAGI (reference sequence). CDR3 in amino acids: CASRDLGQPSGGYTF. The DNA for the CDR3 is TGTGCCAGCAGGGACCTGGGACAGCCCTCGGGGGGCTACACCTTC.

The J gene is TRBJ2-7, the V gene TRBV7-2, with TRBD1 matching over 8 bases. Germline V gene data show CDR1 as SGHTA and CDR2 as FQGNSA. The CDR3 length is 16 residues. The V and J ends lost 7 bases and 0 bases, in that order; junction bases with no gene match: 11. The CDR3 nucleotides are TGTGCCAGCAACTTGTTTCCAGGGGGCGGCTCCTACGAGCAGTACTTC. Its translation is CASNLFPGGGSYEQYF.

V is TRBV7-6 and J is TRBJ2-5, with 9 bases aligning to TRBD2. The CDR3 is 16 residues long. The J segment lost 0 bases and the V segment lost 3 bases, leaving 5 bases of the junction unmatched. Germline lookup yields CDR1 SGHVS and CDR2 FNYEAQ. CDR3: CASSFLAGGYQETQYF. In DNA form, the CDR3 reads TGTGCCAGCAGCTTTTTGGCGGGAGGGTACCAAGAGACCCAGTACTTC.

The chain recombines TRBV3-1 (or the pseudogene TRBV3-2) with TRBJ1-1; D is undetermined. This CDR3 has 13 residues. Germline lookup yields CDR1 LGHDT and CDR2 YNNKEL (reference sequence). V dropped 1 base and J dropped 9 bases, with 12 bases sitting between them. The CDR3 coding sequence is TGTGCCAGCAGCCAAGCCACGCCTAATAAAGCTTTCTTT. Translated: CASSQATPNKAFF.

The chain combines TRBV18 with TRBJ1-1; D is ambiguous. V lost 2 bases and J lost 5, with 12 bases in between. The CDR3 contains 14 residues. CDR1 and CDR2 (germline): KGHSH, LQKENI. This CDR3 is CASSPFTRETEAFF. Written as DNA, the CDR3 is TGTGCCAGCTCACCATTCACGAGAGAAACTGAAGCTTTCTTT.

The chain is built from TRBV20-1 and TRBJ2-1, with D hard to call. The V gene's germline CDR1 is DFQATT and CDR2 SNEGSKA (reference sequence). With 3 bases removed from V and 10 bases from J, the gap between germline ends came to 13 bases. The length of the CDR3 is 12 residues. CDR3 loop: CSASPMTQEQFF. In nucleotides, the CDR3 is TGCAGTGCTAGTCCGATGACACAGGAGCAGTTCTTC.

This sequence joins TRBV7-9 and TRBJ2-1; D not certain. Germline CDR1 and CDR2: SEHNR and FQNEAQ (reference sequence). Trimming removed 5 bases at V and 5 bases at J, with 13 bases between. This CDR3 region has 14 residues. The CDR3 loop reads CASSLSYADNEQFF. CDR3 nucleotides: TGTGCCAGCAGCCTTAGCTACGCCGACAATGAGCAGTTCTTC.

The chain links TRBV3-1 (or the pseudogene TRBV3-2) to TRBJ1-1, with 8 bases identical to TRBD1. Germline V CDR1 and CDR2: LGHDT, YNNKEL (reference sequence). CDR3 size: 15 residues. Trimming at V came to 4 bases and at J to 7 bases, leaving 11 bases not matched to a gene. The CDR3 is CASSLRGTGGGEAFF. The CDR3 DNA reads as TGTGCCAGCAGCCTCCGGGGTACAGGGGGTGGTGAAGCTTTCTTT.